The rows below give T cell receptor beta chains drawn from one sample of a study of blood T cell repertoires in COVID-19. Method: immunoSEQ multiplex PCR; TCRdb's copy keeps in-frame clones and lacks some. Of more than 35,000 clones in the sample, approximately 70% were seen once. Sequencing was performed on peripheral blood. The origin of the receptors is an elderly man with acute or convalescent COVID-19. The CDR3 runs from the conserved cysteine through the conserved F or W. D genes are given only for firm matches. Not every row has a clone size; where given, it reads once, few, many or a size class.

cdr3_aa: CATSRDLAGVSGKYNEQFF
cdr3_nt: TGTGCCACCAGCAGAGACCTGGCGGGTGTCAGCGGGAAGTACAATGAGCAGTTCTTC
clone_size: few
cdr3_length: 19
d_call: TRBD2
v_call: TRBV15
j_call: TRBJ2-1

cdr3_aa: CASNPTGQGHGYEQYF
cdr3_nt: TGTGCCAGCAACCCTACCGGACAGGGTCATGGCTACGAGCAGTACTTC
clone_size: -
cdr3_length: 16
d_call: TRBD1
v_call: TRBV9
j_call: TRBJ2-7

cdr3_aa: CASTQHMNTEAFF
cdr3_nt: TGTGCCAGTACACAGCACATGAACACTGAAGCTTTCTTT
clone_size: -
cdr3_length: 13
d_call: -
v_call: TRBV19
j_call: TRBJ1-1

cdr3_aa: CASGAGGPYNEQFF
cdr3_nt: TGTGCCAGCGGGGCGGGAGGGCCCTACAATGAGCAGTTCTTC
clone_size: -
cdr3_length: 14
d_call: TRBD2
v_call: TRBV27
j_call: TRBJ2-1

cdr3_aa: CASSTRPVGGEAQYF
cdr3_nt: TGCGCCAGCAGCACCAGACCCGTGGGGGGAGAGGCCCAGTACTTC
clone_size: -
cdr3_length: 15
d_call: -
v_call: TRBV5-1
j_call: TRBJ2-5

cdr3_aa: CASRLLSFLVITDSPYEQYF
cdr3_nt: TGTGCAAGTCGCTTATTATCATTTCTTGTGATCACAGACAGTCCCTACGAGCAGTACTTC
clone_size: -
cdr3_length: 20
d_call: -
v_call: TRBV12-2
j_call: TRBJ2-7

cdr3_aa: CASSTRRGNYGYTF
cdr3_nt: TGTGCCAGCAGTACCCGGAGGGGAAACTATGGCTACACCTTC
clone_size: -
cdr3_length: 14
d_call: -
v_call: TRBV6-2/TRBV6-3
j_call: TRBJ1-2

cdr3_aa: CASSPGQGRDGYTF
cdr3_nt: TGTGCCAGCTCGCCGGGACAGGGGAGGGATGGCTACACCTTC
clone_size: -
cdr3_length: 14
d_call: TRBD1
v_call: TRBV18
j_call: TRBJ1-2

cdr3_aa: CASSEGASSGNTIYF
cdr3_nt: TGTGCCAGCAGTGAAGGGGCCTCCTCTGGAAACACCATATATTTT
clone_size: -
cdr3_length: 15
d_call: -
v_call: TRBV6-1
j_call: TRBJ1-3

cdr3_aa: CASSPGTSGRYEQYF
cdr3_nt: TGTGCCAGCAGCCCCGGGACTAGCGGGAGATACGAGCAGTACTTC
clone_size: -
cdr3_length: 15
d_call: TRBD2
v_call: TRBV11-3
j_call: TRBJ2-7

cdr3_aa: CASSGTGGTQHF
cdr3_nt: TGTGCCAGCAGTGGGACGGGAGGCACCCAGCATTTT
clone_size: -
cdr3_length: 12
d_call: -
v_call: TRBV27
j_call: TRBJ1-5

cdr3_aa: CASSQDRPSGRGNGYTF
cdr3_nt: TGCGCCAGCAGCCAAGATCGACCCTCGGGCAGGGGGAATGGCTACACCTTC
clone_size: -
cdr3_length: 17
d_call: TRBD1
v_call: TRBV4-3
j_call: TRBJ1-2

cdr3_aa: CASRGDSEAFF
cdr3_nt: TGTGCCAGCAGGGGGGACAGTGAAGCTTTCTTT
clone_size: -
cdr3_length: 11
d_call: TRBD1
v_call: TRBV6-5
j_call: TRBJ1-1

cdr3_aa: CSASFSSGLSYNEQFF
cdr3_nt: TGCAGTGCTAGTTTCTCCAGCGGGCTTTCCTACAATGAGCAGTTCTTC
clone_size: few
cdr3_length: 16
d_call: -
v_call: TRBV20-1
j_call: TRBJ2-1

cdr3_aa: CASSRLDRGGGYTF
cdr3_nt: TGTGCCAGCAGCCGGCTTGACAGGGGCGGTGGCTACACCTTC
clone_size: -
cdr3_length: 14
d_call: TRBD1
v_call: TRBV28
j_call: TRBJ1-2

cdr3_aa: CASSPITTWNTEAFF
cdr3_nt: TGTGCCAGCAGCCCAATTACAACATGGAACACTGAAGCTTTCTTT
clone_size: -
cdr3_length: 15
d_call: -
v_call: TRBV3-1/TRBV3-2
j_call: TRBJ1-1

cdr3_aa: CASSQGYYTEAFF
cdr3_nt: TGTGCCAGCAGTCAGGGGTACTACACTGAAGCTTTCTTT
clone_size: -
cdr3_length: 13
d_call: -
v_call: TRBV27
j_call: TRBJ1-1

cdr3_aa: CASSQDSELAGKGGQYF
cdr3_nt: TGTGCCAGCAGCCAAGATTCTGAACTAGCGGGGAAAGGTGGGCAGTACTTC
clone_size: -
cdr3_length: 17
d_call: TRBD2
v_call: TRBV3-1/TRBV3-2
j_call: TRBJ2-7

cdr3_aa: CASSGRTGTYEQYF
cdr3_nt: TGCGCCAGCAGCGGCCGGACAGGGACCTACGAGCAGTACTTC
clone_size: -
cdr3_length: 14
d_call: TRBD1
v_call: TRBV4-1
j_call: TRBJ2-7

cdr3_aa: CASSESGGRSYNSPLHF
cdr3_nt: TGCGCCAGCAGTGAGTCGGGGGGAAGATCATATAATTCACCCCTCCACTTT
clone_size: -
cdr3_length: 17
d_call: -
v_call: TRBV10-2
j_call: TRBJ1-6

cdr3_aa: CASSTGRDRGRNEQFF
cdr3_nt: TGTGCCAGCTCCACCGGCAGGGACAGGGGGCGGAATGAGCAGTTCTTC
clone_size: few
cdr3_length: 16
d_call: TRBD1
v_call: TRBV11-2
j_call: TRBJ2-1

cdr3_aa: CASSQAGQYSNQPQHF
cdr3_nt: TGTGCCAGCAGCCAAGCGGGACAATATAGCAATCAGCCCCAGCATTTT
clone_size: -
cdr3_length: 16
d_call: -
v_call: TRBV4-2
j_call: TRBJ1-5

cdr3_aa: CATSESSGGWETQYF
cdr3_nt: TGTGCCACCAGTGAATCTAGCGGGGGATGGGAGACCCAGTACTTC
clone_size: -
cdr3_length: 15
d_call: TRBD2
v_call: TRBV24-1
j_call: TRBJ2-5

cdr3_aa: CASGLVLAGFNEQFF
cdr3_nt: TGTGCTAGTGGTCTCGTCTTAGCGGGGTTCAATGAGCAGTTCTTC
clone_size: once
cdr3_length: 15
d_call: TRBD2
v_call: TRBV12-5
j_call: TRBJ2-1

cdr3_aa: CASSPLAGSSYEQYF
cdr3_nt: TGTGCCAGCAGTCCTTTAGCGGGAAGCTCCTACGAGCAGTACTTC
clone_size: -
cdr3_length: 15
d_call: TRBD2
v_call: TRBV28
j_call: TRBJ2-7

cdr3_aa: CASLGLAGTGELFF
cdr3_nt: TGTGCCAGCCTAGGGCTAGCGGGGACCGGGGAGCTGTTTTTT
clone_size: -
cdr3_length: 14
d_call: TRBD2
v_call: TRBV6-5
j_call: TRBJ2-2

cdr3_aa: CASSPGQGARSNTEAFF
cdr3_nt: TGCGCCAGCAGCCCGGGACAGGGGGCGAGATCGAACACTGAAGCTTTCTTT
clone_size: -
cdr3_length: 17
d_call: TRBD1
v_call: TRBV5-1
j_call: TRBJ1-1

cdr3_aa: CASSGRISGVVYGYTF
cdr3_nt: TGTGCCAGCAGCGGCCGCATCTCCGGAGTGGTCTATGGCTACACCTTC
clone_size: -
cdr3_length: 16
d_call: -
v_call: TRBV5-6
j_call: TRBJ1-2

cdr3_aa: CATSRDSTGGPSTDTQYF
cdr3_nt: TGTGCCACCAGCAGAGATTCCACGGGGGGACCTAGCACAGATACGCAGTATTTT
clone_size: -
cdr3_length: 18
d_call: TRBD2
v_call: TRBV15
j_call: TRBJ2-3

cdr3_aa: CASSSRDRFYNSPLHF
cdr3_nt: TGTGCCAGCAGCTCAAGGGACAGATTTTATAATTCACCCCTCCACTTT
clone_size: few
cdr3_length: 16
d_call: TRBD1
v_call: TRBV11-3
j_call: TRBJ1-6

cdr3_aa: CASSQVGGRSYEQYF
cdr3_nt: TGTGCCAGCAGCCAAGTCGGGGGGAGATCCTACGAGCAGTACTTC
clone_size: -
cdr3_length: 15
d_call: TRBD2
v_call: TRBV3-1/TRBV3-2
j_call: TRBJ2-7

cdr3_aa: CASSQTVVSGEQYF
cdr3_nt: TGTGCCAGCAGTCAGACAGTGGTGTCGGGCGAGCAGTACTTC
clone_size: few
cdr3_length: 14
d_call: -
v_call: TRBV6-5
j_call: TRBJ2-7

cdr3_aa: CASISAGEGTDTQYF
cdr3_nt: TGTGCCAGCATATCGGCGGGAGAGGGCACAGATACGCAGTATTTT
clone_size: -
cdr3_length: 15
d_call: TRBD2
v_call: TRBV28
j_call: TRBJ2-3

cdr3_aa: CASSEEYQETQYF
cdr3_nt: TGTGCCAGCAGTGAAGAATATCAAGAGACCCAGTACTTC
clone_size: -
cdr3_length: 13
d_call: -
v_call: TRBV6-1
j_call: TRBJ2-5

cdr3_aa: CAISESGGIYEQYF
cdr3_nt: TGTGCCATCAGTGAGTCGGGGGGAATCTACGAGCAGTACTTC
clone_size: -
cdr3_length: 14
d_call: -
v_call: TRBV10-3
j_call: TRBJ2-7

cdr3_aa: CASSSRTGGQFYGYTF
cdr3_nt: TGTGCCAGCAGCTCCCGGACAGGGGGACAATTCTATGGCTACACCTTC
clone_size: few
cdr3_length: 16
d_call: TRBD1
v_call: TRBV5-4
j_call: TRBJ1-2

cdr3_aa: CASSGTGGEELFF
cdr3_nt: TGCGCCAGCAGCGGGACAGGGGGCGAGGAGCTGTTTTTT
clone_size: -
cdr3_length: 13
d_call: TRBD1
v_call: TRBV4-1
j_call: TRBJ2-2

cdr3_aa: CASSLRGHTEAFF
cdr3_nt: TGTGCCAGCAGCTTGAGGGGGCATACTGAAGCTTTCTTT
clone_size: few
cdr3_length: 13
d_call: TRBD1
v_call: TRBV7-8
j_call: TRBJ1-1

cdr3_aa: CASRIRGGNSPLHF
cdr3_nt: TGTGCCAGCAGGATAAGGGGGGGTAATTCACCCCTCCACTTT
clone_size: few
cdr3_length: 14
d_call: -
v_call: TRBV2
j_call: TRBJ1-6

cdr3_aa: CASSYVGGAYEQYF
cdr3_nt: TGTGCCAGCAGTTACGTTGGGGGGGCCTACGAGCAGTACTTC
clone_size: -
cdr3_length: 14
d_call: TRBD2
v_call: TRBV6-2/TRBV6-3
j_call: TRBJ2-7

cdr3_aa: CASSPGGGGEKLFF
cdr3_nt: TGTGCCAGCAGCCCCGGGGGGGGCGGGGAAAAACTGTTTTTT
clone_size: once
cdr3_length: 14
d_call: -
v_call: TRBV6-5
j_call: TRBJ1-4

cdr3_aa: CASSPDRGQPQHF
cdr3_nt: TGTGCCAGCAGTCCGGACAGGGGCCAGCCCCAGCATTTT
clone_size: few
cdr3_length: 13
d_call: TRBD1
v_call: TRBV6-2/TRBV6-3
j_call: TRBJ1-5

cdr3_aa: CASSLVGGGGYTF
cdr3_nt: TGCGCCAGCAGCTTGGTTGGGGGCGGCGGCTACACCTTC
clone_size: -
cdr3_length: 13
d_call: -
v_call: TRBV5-1
j_call: TRBJ1-2

cdr3_aa: CASKRGDTGELFF
cdr3_nt: TGCGCCAGTAAACGGGGGGACACCGGGGAGCTGTTTTTT
clone_size: -
cdr3_length: 13
d_call: TRBD2
v_call: TRBV10-2
j_call: TRBJ2-2

cdr3_aa: CASSLMTGSEAFF
cdr3_nt: TGTGCCAGCAGCTTAATGACAGGGTCTGAAGCTTTCTTT
clone_size: -
cdr3_length: 13
d_call: TRBD1
v_call: TRBV7-9
j_call: TRBJ1-1

cdr3_aa: CASSYREGHGGYTF
cdr3_nt: TGTGCCAGCAGCTACAGGGAAGGTCATGGTGGCTACACCTTC
clone_size: -
cdr3_length: 14
d_call: -
v_call: TRBV25-1
j_call: TRBJ1-2

cdr3_aa: CASSMFQAGYEQYF
cdr3_nt: TGTGCCAGTAGTATGTTTCAGGCCGGCTACGAGCAGTACTTC
clone_size: many
cdr3_length: 14
d_call: -
v_call: TRBV19
j_call: TRBJ2-7

cdr3_aa: CASSLRQGSYEQYF
cdr3_nt: TGTGCTAGCAGCTTGAGACAGGGATCTTACGAGCAGTACTTC
clone_size: -
cdr3_length: 14
d_call: TRBD1
v_call: TRBV7-7
j_call: TRBJ2-7

cdr3_aa: CSARADGEQYF
cdr3_nt: TGCAGTGCTAGAGCTGACGGGGAGCAGTACTTC
clone_size: -
cdr3_length: 11
d_call: -
v_call: TRBV20-1
j_call: TRBJ2-7

cdr3_aa: CASSYTGTANTGELFF
cdr3_nt: TGTGCCAGCAGCTATACCGGGACAGCGAACACCGGGGAGCTGTTTTTT
clone_size: few
cdr3_length: 16
d_call: TRBD1
v_call: TRBV7-9
j_call: TRBJ2-2

cdr3_aa: CASSYPGLVSYNEQFF
cdr3_nt: TGTGCCAGCAGTTACCCCGGACTAGTTTCCTACAATGAGCAGTTCTTC
clone_size: -
cdr3_length: 16
d_call: TRBD2
v_call: TRBV6-2/TRBV6-3
j_call: TRBJ2-1

cdr3_aa: CASSLSGTANTGELFF
cdr3_nt: TGTGCCAGCTCACTTTCCGGGACAGCGAACACCGGGGAGCTGTTTTTT
clone_size: -
cdr3_length: 16
d_call: TRBD1
v_call: TRBV18
j_call: TRBJ2-2

cdr3_aa: CASATSDRSEAFF
cdr3_nt: TGTGCCAGTGCCACTTCTGATCGGAGTGAAGCTTTCTTT
clone_size: few
cdr3_length: 13
d_call: -
v_call: TRBV5-4
j_call: TRBJ1-1

cdr3_aa: CASSEAVSSYNSPLHF
cdr3_nt: TGTGCCAGCAGTGAAGCGGTGAGCTCCTATAATTCACCCCTCCACTTT
clone_size: -
cdr3_length: 16
d_call: -
v_call: TRBV6-1
j_call: TRBJ1-6

cdr3_aa: CASTRGQGGGEQFF
cdr3_nt: TGTGCCAGCACCCGAGGGCAGGGGGGCGGTGAGCAGTTCTTC
clone_size: -
cdr3_length: 14
d_call: -
v_call: TRBV7-9
j_call: TRBJ2-1

cdr3_aa: CSVGRGSGELFF
cdr3_nt: TGCAGCGTTGGAAGGGGATCCGGGGAGCTGTTTTTT
clone_size: few
cdr3_length: 12
d_call: -
v_call: TRBV29-1
j_call: TRBJ2-2

cdr3_aa: CASSLGGQTSGNTIYF
cdr3_nt: TGCGCCAGCAGCTTGGGGGGACAGACCTCTGGAAACACCATATATTTT
clone_size: -
cdr3_length: 16
d_call: TRBD1
v_call: TRBV5-1
j_call: TRBJ1-3

cdr3_aa: CASSPPLGATEAFF
cdr3_nt: TGTGCCAGCAGCCCGCCCTTAGGGGCCACTGAAGCTTTCTTT
clone_size: many
cdr3_length: 14
d_call: -
v_call: TRBV7-9
j_call: TRBJ1-1